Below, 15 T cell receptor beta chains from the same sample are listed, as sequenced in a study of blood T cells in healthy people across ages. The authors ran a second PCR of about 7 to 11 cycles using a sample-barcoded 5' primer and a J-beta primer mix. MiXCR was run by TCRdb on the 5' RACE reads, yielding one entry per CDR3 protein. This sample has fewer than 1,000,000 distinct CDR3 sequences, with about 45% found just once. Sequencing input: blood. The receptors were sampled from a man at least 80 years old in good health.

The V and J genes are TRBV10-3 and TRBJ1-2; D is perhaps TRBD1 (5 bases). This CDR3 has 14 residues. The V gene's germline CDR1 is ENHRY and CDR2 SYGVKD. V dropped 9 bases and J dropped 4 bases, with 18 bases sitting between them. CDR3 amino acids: CAIRDGGGTYGYTF. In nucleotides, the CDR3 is TGTGCCATACGCGACGGCGGGGGGACCTATGGCTACACCTTC.

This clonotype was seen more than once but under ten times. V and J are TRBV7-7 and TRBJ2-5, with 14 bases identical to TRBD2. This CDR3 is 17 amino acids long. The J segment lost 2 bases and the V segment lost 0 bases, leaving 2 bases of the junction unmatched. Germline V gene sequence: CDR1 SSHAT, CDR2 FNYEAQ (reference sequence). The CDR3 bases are TGTGCCAGCAGCTTAGCGAGACTAGCGGGAGGGCAAGAGACCCAGTACTTC. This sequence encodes CASSLARLAGGQETQYF.

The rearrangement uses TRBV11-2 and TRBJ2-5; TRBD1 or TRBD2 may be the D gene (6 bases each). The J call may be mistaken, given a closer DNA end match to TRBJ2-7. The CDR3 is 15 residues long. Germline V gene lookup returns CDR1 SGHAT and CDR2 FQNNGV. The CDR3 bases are TGTGCCAGCAGCTCAACGGGGGACACCTTCTACGAGCAGTACTTC. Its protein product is CASSSTGDTFYEQYF.

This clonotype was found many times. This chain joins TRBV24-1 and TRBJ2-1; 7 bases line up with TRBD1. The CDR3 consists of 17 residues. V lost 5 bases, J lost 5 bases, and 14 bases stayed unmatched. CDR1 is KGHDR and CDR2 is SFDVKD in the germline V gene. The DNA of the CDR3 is TGTGCCACCAGTGGGATCCAACAGGGGTCTAGGAACAATGAGCAGTTCTTC. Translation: CATSGIQQGSRNNEQFF.

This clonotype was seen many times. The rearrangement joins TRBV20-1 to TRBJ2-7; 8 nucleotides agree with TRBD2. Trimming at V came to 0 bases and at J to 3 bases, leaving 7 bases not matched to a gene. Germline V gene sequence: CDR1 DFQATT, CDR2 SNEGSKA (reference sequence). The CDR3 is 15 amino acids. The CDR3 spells CSARDPGRAGYEQYF. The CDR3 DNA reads TGCAGTGCTAGAGATCCCGGGAGGGCCGGCTACGAGCAGTACTTC.

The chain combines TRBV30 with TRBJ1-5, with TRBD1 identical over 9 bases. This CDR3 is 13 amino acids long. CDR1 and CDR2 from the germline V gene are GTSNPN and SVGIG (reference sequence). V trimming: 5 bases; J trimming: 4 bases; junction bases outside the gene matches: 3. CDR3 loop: CAWGTGMNQPQHF. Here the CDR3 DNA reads TGTGCCTGGGGGACAGGGATGAATCAGCCCCAGCATTTT.

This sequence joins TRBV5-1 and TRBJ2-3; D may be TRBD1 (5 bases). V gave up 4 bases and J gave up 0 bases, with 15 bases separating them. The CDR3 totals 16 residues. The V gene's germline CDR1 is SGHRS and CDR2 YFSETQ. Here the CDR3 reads CASSKQTEYSTDTQYF. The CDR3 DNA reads TGCGCCAGCAGCAAACAGACAGAGTATAGCACAGATACGCAGTATTTT.

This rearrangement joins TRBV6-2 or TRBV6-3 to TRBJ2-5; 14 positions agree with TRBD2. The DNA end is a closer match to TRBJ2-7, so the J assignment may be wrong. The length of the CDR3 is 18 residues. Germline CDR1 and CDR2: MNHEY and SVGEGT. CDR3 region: CASSSVRGTSGSGGEQYF. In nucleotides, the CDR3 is TGTGCCAGCAGTTCAGTAAGAGGGACTAGCGGGAGTGGAGGCGAGCAGTACTTC.

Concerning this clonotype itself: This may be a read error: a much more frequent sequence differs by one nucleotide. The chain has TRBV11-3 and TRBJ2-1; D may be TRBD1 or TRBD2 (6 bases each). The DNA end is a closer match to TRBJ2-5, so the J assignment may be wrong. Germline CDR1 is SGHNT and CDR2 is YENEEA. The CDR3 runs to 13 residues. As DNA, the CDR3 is TGTGCCAGCAGCCCGGGGGCATCGGGGGCCCAGTACTTC. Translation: CASSPGASGAQYF.

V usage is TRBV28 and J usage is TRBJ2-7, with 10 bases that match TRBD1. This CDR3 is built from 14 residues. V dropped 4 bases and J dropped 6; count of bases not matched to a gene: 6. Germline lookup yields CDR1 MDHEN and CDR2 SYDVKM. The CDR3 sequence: CASSSHDRGREQYF. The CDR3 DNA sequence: TGTGCCAGCAGTTCACATGACAGGGGGCGCGAGCAGTACTTC.

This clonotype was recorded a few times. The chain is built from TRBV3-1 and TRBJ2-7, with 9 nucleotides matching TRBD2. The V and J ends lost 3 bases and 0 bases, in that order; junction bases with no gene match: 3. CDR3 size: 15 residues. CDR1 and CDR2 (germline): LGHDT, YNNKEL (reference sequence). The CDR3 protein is CASSQPGLASYEQYF. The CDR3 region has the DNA TGTGCCAGCAGCCAGCCGGGACTAGCCTCCTACGAGCAGTACTTC.

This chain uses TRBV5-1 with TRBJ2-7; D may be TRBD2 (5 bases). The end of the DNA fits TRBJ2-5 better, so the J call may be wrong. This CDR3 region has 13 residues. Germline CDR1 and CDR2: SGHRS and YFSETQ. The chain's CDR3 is CASSVAGEETQYF. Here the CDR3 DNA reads TGCGCCAGCAGCGTCGCCGGGGAAGAGACCCAGTACTTC.

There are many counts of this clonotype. CDR3: CSASPKETQYF. The DNA for the CDR3 is TGCAGTGCTAGCCCGAAAGAGACCCAGTACTTC. This chain uses TRBV20-1 with TRBJ2-5, with D uncertain. Germline V gene sequence: CDR1 DFQATT, CDR2 SNEGSKA (reference sequence). This CDR3 contains 11 residues. V shed 3 bases and J shed 3 bases, with 5 bases lying between them.

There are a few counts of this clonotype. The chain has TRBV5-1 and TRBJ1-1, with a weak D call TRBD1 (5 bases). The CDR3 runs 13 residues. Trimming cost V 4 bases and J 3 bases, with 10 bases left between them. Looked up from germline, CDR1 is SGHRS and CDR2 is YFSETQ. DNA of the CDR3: TGCGCCAGCAGCGGCAGGGTAGACACTGAAGCTTTCTTT. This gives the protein CASSGRVDTEAFF.

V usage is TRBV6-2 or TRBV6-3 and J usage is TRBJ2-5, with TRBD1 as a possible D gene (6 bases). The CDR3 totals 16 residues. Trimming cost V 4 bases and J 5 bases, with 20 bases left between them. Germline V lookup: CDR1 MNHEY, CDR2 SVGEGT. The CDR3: CASSSKDSDVKETQYF. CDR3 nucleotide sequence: TGTGCCAGCAGTTCGAAGGACAGCGACGTTAAGGAGACCCAGTACTTC.